Following are 22 T cell receptor beta chains from one sample sequenced in a study of T cell clonality in common variable immunodeficiency. Study-level points and caveats: Fewer deletions and N-nucleotide insertions were reportedly seen in common variable immunodeficiency TCR beta sequences.

Only in-frame clones appear in the TCRdb table, and some are missing; sequencing was by immunoSEQ multiplex PCR. This sample has some 7,100 clones and no singletons, with around 5% in the ten largest. Antigen specificity for these receptors is unknown. Sequencing input: peripheral blood mononuclear cells. All receptors come from a human donor with common variable immunodeficiency.

This clone has just a few counts. The CDR3 end falls 3 residues outside the read, so it is completed with the germline J gene. This chain links TRBV7-6 with TRBJ2-3; 7 bases agree with TRBD1. The CDR3 is 16 residues long. The trim removed 1 base at V and 2 bases at J, leaving 6 bases unmatched. Germline V CDR1 and CDR2: SGHVS, FNYEAQ. CDR3 region: CASSLGQTGYTDTQYF. The CDR3 DNA, read in part, is TGTGCCAGCAGCTTAGGACAGACAGGGTACACAGATACG.

This clone was seen a handful of times. The read terminates 3 residues before the CDR3 end, so the remaining end is supplied by the germline J gene. This chain links TRBV19 with TRBJ1-2, with TRBD1 matching 8 bases. This CDR3 contains 14 residues. The junction had 6 bases not matched to a gene; V was cut back by 7 bases and J by 2 bases. Germline values: CDR1 LNHDA, CDR2 SQIVND (reference sequence). This chain's CDR3 is CASKETGENYGYTF. CDR3 bases read: TGTGCCAGTAAGGAGACAGGGGAGAACTATGGC.

In its sample, this clone was seen a few times. Coverage ceases 3 residues before the CDR3 finishes, and the germline J gene fills in the end. This chain joins TRBV7-2 and TRBJ2-1, with TRBD2 identical over 7 bases. V lost 3 bases, J lost 4 bases, and 6 bases stayed unmatched. Germline assignment: CDR1 SGHTA and CDR2 FQGNSA. CDR3 length equals 15 residues. CDR3 DNA (partial): TGTGCCAGCAGCTTGGCTAGCGGACCTTACAATGAG. It translates to CASSLASGPYNE. The CDR3 in full is CASSLASGPYNEQFF.

The chain's CDR3 is CASSYRVGNEQFF. The DNA read from the CDR3 is TGTGCCAGCAGCTACAGGGTGGGTAATGAG. This chain uses TRBV7-2 with TRBJ2-1, with a weak D call TRBD1 (6 bases). The read falls 3 residues short of the CDR3 end, and the missing part is taken from the germline J gene. Germline V gene sequence: CDR1 SGHTA, CDR2 FQGNSA. Trimming took off 4 bases at V and 7 bases at J, with 11 bases between the two ends. CDR3 size: 13 residues.

The sample holds a few counts of this clone. An end of the junction differs from the germline gene, which may be a read error. The read comes to an end 3 residues before the CDR3 does, leaving the germline J gene to fill in the end. This chain connects TRBV7-7 to TRBJ2-7; 11 nucleotides match TRBD1. Per germline, CDR1 SSHAT and CDR2 FNYEAQ (reference sequence). There are 14 residues in the CDR3. CDR3: CASSPGQGAVEQYF. CDR3 bases read: TGTGCTAGCAGCCCCGGACAGGGGGCGGTCGAG.

To note about this clone: The read ends 3 residues before the CDR3 terminus; that terminus is restored from the germline J gene. The chain employs TRBV19 and TRBJ1-1, with a weak D call TRBD1 (6 bases). Germline V gene lookup returns CDR1 LNHDA and CDR2 SQIVND (reference sequence). V was trimmed by 6 bases and J by 1 base, leaving 18 bases between them. The CDR3 has 16 amino acids. The CDR3 bases that were read are TGTGCCAGTAGACGAACGGACAGCTCAGAGAACACTGAA. Amino acids: CASRRTDSSENTE. The whole CDR3 reads CASRRTDSSENTEAFF.

This clone occurred a few times. The observed sequence ends 3 residues before the CDR3 terminus, with the missing tail filled in from the germline J gene. The chain couples TRBV6-1 to TRBJ2-7; TRBD1 agrees at 10 bases. CDR1 and CDR2 from the germline V gene are MNHNS and SASEGT. V lost 3 bases and J lost 3; bases outside the gene matches: 5. The CDR3 contains 15 residues. The CDR3 sequence is CASSDRDRGIYEQYF. Incomplete CDR3 DNA: TGTGCCAGCAGTGATCGGGACAGGGGTATCTACGAG.

By share, this clone ranks as medium-sized. The observed sequence ends 3 residues before the CDR3 terminus, with the missing tail filled in from the germline J gene. The V and J genes are TRBV25-1 and TRBJ2-5; no clear D. This CDR3 has 13 residues. The V end was cut by 4 bases, the J end by 1 base, with 7 bases between. From germline, CDR1 is MGHDK and CDR2 SYGVNS. The CDR3 here is CASSVTFQETQYF. The sequenced part of the CDR3 DNA is TGTGCCAGCAGTGTGACTTTCCAAGAGACC. The full variable domain, its missing parts supplied by reference TRBV25-1 and TRBJ2-5, is EADIYQTPRYLVIGTGKKITLECSQTMGHDKMYWYQQDPGMELHLIHYSYGVNSTEKGDLSSESTVSRIRTEHFPLTLESARPSHTSQYLCASSVTFQETQYFGPGTRLLVL.

Details on this clone: Coverage ceases 3 residues before the CDR3 finishes, and the germline J gene fills in the end. The J gene is TRBJ2-1, the V gene TRBV18; 7 nucleotides agree with TRBD1. The CDR3 consists of 18 residues. V was clipped by 7 bases and J by 6 bases; unmatched bases: 21. CDR1 is KGHSH and CDR2 is LQKENI in the germline V gene. The CDR3 DNA, read in part, is TGTGCCAGCTTCGTCGGAGGTACTGCGACAGGGAGTGGCAATGAG. Translating it yields CASFVGGTATGSGNE. From start to end, the CDR3 is CASFVGGTATGSGNEQFF.

As concerns this clone: The sequence runs out 3 residues before the end of the CDR3; the remainder is reconstructed from the germline J gene. V is TRBV30 and J is TRBJ1-1, with D unresolved. Trimming took off 3 bases at V and 1 base at J, with 9 bases between the two ends. The CDR3 is 13 amino acids. Germline CDR1 GTSNPN, CDR2 SVGIG (reference sequence). CDR3 DNA (partial): TGTGCCTGGAGCTCAGATGAGAACACTGAA. Amino acid sequence: CAWSSDENTE. The complete CDR3 protein is CAWSSDENTEAFF.

As concerns this clone: The read stops 3 residues short of the end of the CDR3; the missing end is completed from the germline J gene. The chain combines TRBV7-2 with TRBJ2-7; TRBD1 matches 9 bases. This CDR3 is built from 14 residues. The junction had 5 bases not matched to a gene; V was cut back by 5 bases and J by 3 bases. Germline V gives CDR1 SGHTA, CDR2 FQGNSA. The sequenced part of the CDR3 DNA is TGTGCCAGCAGCGAAACAGGGGGCTTCTACGAG. Amino acid sequence: CASSETGGFYE. The whole CDR3 sequence reads CASSETGGFYEQYF.

With respect to this clone: The read finishes 3 residues shy of the CDR3 end, and the germline J gene is used to complete it. The rearrangement uses TRBV19 and TRBJ1-5, with 11 bases fitting TRBD1. CDR1 is LNHDA, CDR2 SQIVND, per germline (reference sequence). This CDR3 is 17 amino acids long. V dropped 4 bases and J dropped 0; count of bases not matched to a gene: 5. The CDR3 bases that were read are TGTGCCAGTAGTACGGGACAGGGGGGGAATAGCAATCAGCCC. This sequence encodes CASSTGQGGNSNQP. The CDR3 as a whole reads CASSTGQGGNSNQPQHF.

This clone has a handful of counts. The read finishes 3 residues shy of the CDR3 end, and the germline J gene is used to complete it. This chain uses TRBV2 with TRBJ2-3, with D possibly TRBD1 on 5 matching bases. Per germline, CDR1 SNHLY and CDR2 FYNNEI. V shed 7 bases and J shed 2 bases, with 10 bases lying between them. The CDR3 covers 13 residues. The CDR3 region is CASTDTNTDTQYF. The sequenced CDR3 bases are TGTGCCAGCACGGACACCAACACAGATACG.

This clone was detected only a few times. Coverage ceases 3 residues before the CDR3 finishes, and the germline J gene fills in the end. This chain joins TRBV2 and TRBJ2-3; 10 bases are shared with TRBD1. The CDR3 consists of 15 residues. The germline gives CDR1 SNHLY, CDR2 FYNNEI. With V trimmed by 6 bases and J by 4 bases, 7 bases remained unmatched. The DNA read from the CDR3 is TGTGCCAGCAGCCCGAGACAGGGGGCTGCAGATACG. It specifies CASSPRQGAADT. The whole CDR3 protein reads CASSPRQGAADTQYF.

This clone occurred a few times. The DNA ends 3 residues before the CDR3 does, and the rest of the CDR3 is filled in from the germline J gene. This chain connects TRBV20-1 to TRBJ2-1; TRBD1 aligns across 7 bases. The junction had 6 bases not matched to a gene; V was cut back by 3 bases and J by 4 bases. The CDR3 sequence is 14 residues long. Germline V CDR1 and CDR2: DFQATT, SNEGSKA (reference sequence). CDR3 bases read: TGCAGTGCTAGGGACAGGCAATTTTACAATGAG. This gives the protein CSARDRQFYNE. In full, the CDR3 is CSARDRQFYNEQFF.

There are a few counts of this clone. The read terminates 3 residues ahead of where the CDR3 ends, so the germline J gene completes it. The chain is built from TRBV5-6 and TRBJ2-1; D might be TRBD2 (5 bases). This CDR3 region has 14 residues. Trimming shortened V by 0 bases and J by 8 bases, and 12 bases separated the two germline ends. CDR1 SGHDT and CDR2 YYEEEE come from the germline V gene. The sequenced part of the CDR3 DNA is TGTGCCAGCAGCTTGGGTTTCGGCGGGCATGAG. Encoded protein: CASSLGFGGHE. The CDR3 in its entirety is CASSLGFGGHEQFF.

As regards this clone: The read terminates 3 residues ahead of where the CDR3 ends, so the germline J gene completes it. The chain is built from TRBV7-6 and TRBJ2-1, with 10 positions matching TRBD2. The J segment lost 8 bases and the V segment lost 1 base, leaving 5 bases of the junction unmatched. CDR1 and CDR2 from the germline V gene are SGHVS and FNYEAQ. The CDR3 sequence is 15 residues long. Partial CDR3 DNA: TGTGCCAGCAGCTTAGAACTAGCGGGAACGTATGAG. Translated: CASSLELAGTYE. The CDR3 in its entirety is CASSLELAGTYEQFF. The entire variable domain, with the rest obtained from reference TRBV7-6 and TRBJ2-1, is as follows: GAGVSQSPRYKVTKRGQDVALRCDPISGHVSLYWYRQALGQGPEFLTYFNYEAQQDKSGLPNDRFSAERPEGSISTLTIQRTEQRDSAMYRCASSLELAGTYEQFFGPGTRLTVL.

With regard to this clone: The read terminates 3 residues ahead of where the CDR3 ends, so the germline J gene completes it. This chain links TRBV7-2 with TRBJ2-7; the D is unclear. Germline V gives CDR1 SGHTA, CDR2 FQGNSA. Deletions cut 4 bases from V and 4 bases from J, with 14 bases between. The CDR3 contains 14 residues. Incomplete CDR3 DNA: TGTGCCAGCAGCTCTCCATGGCAAGGGTACGAG. Translating it yields CASSSPWQGYE. In full, the CDR3 reads CASSSPWQGYEQYF. The complete variable domain, with remaining parts taken from reference TRBV7-2 and TRBJ2-7, reads GAGVSQSPSNKVTEKGKDVELRCDPISGHTALYWYRQSLGQGLEFLIYFQGNSAPDKSGLPSDRFSAERTGGSVSTLTIQRTQQEDSAVYLCASSSPWQGYEQYFGPGTRLTVT.

As concerns this clone: The read ends 3 residues before the CDR3 terminus; that terminus is restored from the germline J gene. This chain links TRBV7-9 with TRBJ2-1; 11 bases align to TRBD2. CDR3 length: 15 amino acids. Per germline, CDR1 SEHNR and CDR2 FQNEAQ (reference sequence). J gave up 8 bases and V 0 bases, and 3 bases lay outside the gene matches. CDR3 DNA (partial): TGTGCCAGCAGCTTAGCTAGCGGGAGGGCCGATGAG. Translating it yields CASSLASGRADE. The CDR3 reads in full as CASSLASGRADEQFF.

Concerning this clone: The read stops 3 residues short of the end of the CDR3; the missing end is completed from the germline J gene. V is TRBV11-2 and J is TRBJ2-1; TRBD2 agrees at 7 bases. V lost 5 bases and J lost 4; bases outside the gene matches: 8. Looked up from germline, CDR1 is SGHAT and CDR2 is FQNNGV. The CDR3 runs to 15 residues. Partial CDR3 DNA: TGTGCCAGCAGCCAGTCTAGCGGCCCATACAATGAG. Translation: CASSQSSGPYNE. The entire CDR3 protein is CASSQSSGPYNEQFF.

Points on this clone: The read stops 3 residues short of the end of the CDR3; the missing end is completed from the germline J gene. V gene TRBV19 combines with J gene TRBJ1-4; D might be TRBD1 (5 bases). Germline lookup yields CDR1 LNHDA and CDR2 SQIVND (reference sequence). Between the trimmed V and J ends, which lost 9 bases and 5 bases, there was a span of 16 bases. This CDR3 has 14 amino acids. The CDR3 protein is CARVRAYKNEKLFF. The sequenced CDR3 bases are TGTGCCAGGGTCAGGGCCTACAAAAATGAAAAA.

For this clone: From the germline J gene comes the end of the CDR3, since the read stops 3 residues before it. The chain links TRBV6-1 to TRBJ1-4, with TRBD1 as a possible D gene (5 bases). Trimming left V 2 bases short and J 7 bases short, with 11 bases between. CDR1 is MNHNS and CDR2 is SASEGT in the germline V gene. This CDR3 has 14 amino acids. The CDR3 bases that were read are TGTGCCAGCAGTGAACAGGGTACCAGTGAAAAA. Amino acids: CASSEQGTSEK. The entire CDR3 is CASSEQGTSEKLFF.